This T cell receptor beta chain was obtained from a study of monozygotic twins with inflammatory bowel disease. After re-calling the 5' RACE reads, TCRdb lists one entry per CDR3 protein, DNA absent. In all, the sample yields approximately 390,000 distinct CDR3 sequences. This receptor was taken from a human donor with ulcerative colitis or Crohn's disease, or a healthy co-twin of an affected twin (not recorded which). The sequencing sample was made of blood.

The CDR3: CSVGTSGRSQETQYF. The chain links TRBV29-1 to TRBJ2-5; TCRdb's D call of TRBD2 is untestable without DNA. Germline CDR1 is SQVTM and CDR2 is ANQGSEA. The CDR3 consists of 15 residues.